This entry lists 12 T cell receptor beta chains sequenced from one sample in a study of CD8 T cells in Susac syndrome. With random hexamers, reverse transcription was performed on roughly 0.5 to 1 ug of RNA. TCRdb re-analysed the immunoSEQ multiplex PCR reads in MiXCR, keeping a single row per CDR3 protein. Among around 130,000 distinct CDR3 sequences, 85% to 95% were seen once, and the ten largest hold around 0.11%. Sequencing was carried out using CD4+ T cells from PBMCs. The receptors here all came from a human donor with multiple sclerosis.

The chain couples TRBV7-3 to TRBJ2-3, with TRBD2 identical over 11 bases. V lost 4 bases and J lost 2; bases outside the gene matches: 8. The CDR3 has 17 residues. From germline, CDR1 is SGHTA and CDR2 FQGTGA. For the CDR3, the DNA is TGTGCCAGCAGCTCTGGAGGGACTAGCGGATCCACAGATACGCAGTATTTT. It translates to CASSSGGTSGSTDTQYF. The variable domain in full, completed from reference TRBV7-3 and TRBJ2-3, reads GAGVSQTPSNKVTEKGKYVELRCDPISGHTALYWYRQSLGQGPEFLIYFQGTGAADDSGLPNDRFFAVRPEGSVSTLKIQRTERGDSAVYLCASSSGGTSGSTDTQYFGPGTRLTVL.

CDR3 sequence: CATTRRLKANVLTF. CDR3 DNA: TGTGCCACCACCCGTCGGCTCAAGGCCAACGTCCTGACTTTC. This chain connects TRBV24-1 to TRBJ2-6; D gene ambiguous. In germline, CDR1 is KGHDR, CDR2 SFDVKD. Trimming shortened V by 8 bases and J by 6 bases, and 13 bases separated the two germline ends. CDR3 length: 14 amino acids.

In this sample, this clonotype turned up a few times. The gene calls are TRBV6-1 and TRBJ1-1, with TRBD1 identical over 7 bases. The CDR3 is 14 amino acids. CDR1 and CDR2 from the germline V gene are MNHNS and SASEGT. V gave up 7 bases and J gave up 0 bases; unmatched junction bases: 5. CDR3 loop: CASTYRGMNTEAFF. As DNA, the CDR3 is TGTGCCAGCACCTACAGGGGCATGAACACTGAAGCTTTCTTT.

The chain is built from TRBV6-6 and TRBJ2-1; D not certain. Germline V gene lookup returns CDR1 MNHNY and CDR2 SVGAGI (reference sequence). Trimming took 6 bases from V and 5 from J, leaving 5 bases between them. CDR3 length equals 11 residues. In DNA form, the CDR3 reads TGTGCCAGCAGCCGAAACAATGAGCAGTTCTTC. It translates to CASSRNNEQFF.

J is TRBJ2-5 and V is TRBV5-1, with D perhaps matching TRBD2 (5 bases). The V end lost 5 bases, the J end lost 2 bases, and 10 bases lay between the germline ends. Germline CDR1 is SGHRS and CDR2 is YFSETQ. The CDR3 loop spans 13 amino acids. The CDR3, as DNA: TGCGCCAGCAGTCACCCGGGGCAAGAGACCCAGTACTTC. Protein sequence: CASSHPGQETQYF.

This clonotype was seen once. The rearrangement uses TRBV29-1 and TRBJ1-1; possible D gene TRBD1, 5 bases. Trimming took off 6 bases at V and 0 bases at J, with 29 bases between the two ends. Germline CDR1 reads SQVTM; CDR2 reads ANQGSEA. This CDR3 region has 19 residues. CDR3 coding DNA: TGCAGCGTGATTCCGGGACGGCCTTTCGGAGTAACCTTGAACACTGAAGCTTTCTTT. Encoded protein: CSVIPGRPFGVTLNTEAFF.

The rearrangement uses TRBV12-3 or TRBV12-4 and TRBJ2-6; D possibly uses TRBD1 or TRBD2 (5 bases each). The CDR3 spans 18 residues. The V end was cut by 6 bases, the J end by 0 bases, with 18 bases between. The DNA for the CDR3 is TGTGCCAGCAGCAAGAAGGGACGGCGCATCTCTGGGGCCAACGTCCTGACTTTC. Translation gives CASSKKGRRISGANVLTF.

The chain is built from TRBV30 and TRBJ1-1; D is undetermined. This CDR3 has 12 amino acids. Between the trimmed V and J ends, which lost 2 bases and 7 bases, there was a span of 11 bases. The germline V gene encodes CDR1 GTSNPN and CDR2 SVGIG (reference sequence). The CDR3 DNA reads as TGTGCCTGGAGTAGGACCGGCCTTGAAGCTTTCTTT. This encodes CAWSRTGLEAFF.

The chain employs TRBV29-1 and TRBJ2-7, with D possibly TRBD1 on 6 matching bases. This CDR3 is 12 amino acids long. V was shortened by 4 bases and J by 5 bases, with 12 bases between the two germline ends. Germline assignment: CDR1 SQVTM and CDR2 ANQGSEA. The CDR3 region has the DNA TGCAGCGTTGTACAGGGTACCAACGAGCAGTACTTC. It yields the protein CSVVQGTNEQYF.

This clonotype was seen just once. The chain joins TRBV7-3 to TRBJ2-2; 9 nucleotides align to TRBD1. The CDR3 spans 16 residues. V lost 4 bases to trimming and J lost 4 bases; unmatched junction nucleotides: 7. CDR1 and CDR2 from the germline V gene are SGHTA and FQGTGA. CDR3 sequence reads: CASSSPGQGGTGELFF. CDR3 coding DNA: TGTGCCAGCAGCTCACCGGGACAGGGAGGCACCGGGGAGCTGTTTTTT. Full variable domain (remainder filled in from reference TRBV7-3 and TRBJ2-2): GAGVSQTPSNKVTEKGKYVELRCDPISGHTALYWYRQSLGQGPEFLIYFQGTGAADDSGLPNDRFFAVRPEGSVSTLKIQRTERGDSAVYLCASSSPGQGGTGELFFGEGSRLTVL.

This chain connects TRBV28 to TRBJ1-1; no clear D. CDR3 length: 12 residues. CDR1 and CDR2 from the germline V gene are MDHEN and SYDVKM. The V end was cut by 5 bases, the J end by 11 bases, with 15 bases between. The CDR3 nucleotides are TGTGCCAGCAGTCTATCGACTGGGGATGCTTTCTTT. Translated, it gives CASSLSTGDAFF.

The chain carries TRBV7-9 and TRBJ1-3; 7 bases map to TRBD1. CDR1 is SEHNR and CDR2 is FQNEAQ in the germline V gene (reference sequence). This CDR3 spans 15 amino acids. Trimming cost V 5 bases and J 4 bases; bases outside gene matches: 8. CDR3 region: CASSHTGAGGNTIYF. CDR3 DNA sequence: TGTGCCAGCAGCCATACAGGGGCAGGAGGAAACACCATATATTTT. Full variable domain (remainder filled in from reference TRBV7-9 and TRBJ1-3): DTGVSQNPRHKITKRGQNVTFRCDPISEHNRLYWYRQTLGQGPEFLTYFQNEAQLEKSRLLSDRFSAERPKGSFSTLEIQRTEQGDSAMYLCASSHTGAGGNTIYFGEGSWLTVV.